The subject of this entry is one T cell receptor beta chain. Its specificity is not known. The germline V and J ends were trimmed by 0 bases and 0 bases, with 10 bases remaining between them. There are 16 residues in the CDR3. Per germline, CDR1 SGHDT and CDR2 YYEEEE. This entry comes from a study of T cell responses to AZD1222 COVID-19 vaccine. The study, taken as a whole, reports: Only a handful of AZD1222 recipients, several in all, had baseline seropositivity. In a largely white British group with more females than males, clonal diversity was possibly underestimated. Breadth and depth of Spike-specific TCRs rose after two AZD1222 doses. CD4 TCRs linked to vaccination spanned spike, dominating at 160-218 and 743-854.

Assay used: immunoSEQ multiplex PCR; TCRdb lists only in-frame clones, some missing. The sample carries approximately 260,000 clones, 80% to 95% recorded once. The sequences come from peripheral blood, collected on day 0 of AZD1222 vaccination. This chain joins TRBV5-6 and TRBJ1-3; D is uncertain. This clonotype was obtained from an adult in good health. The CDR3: CASSLDSLSSGNTIYF. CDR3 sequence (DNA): TGTGCCAGCAGCTTGGACAGTTTGAGCTCTGGAAACACCATATATTTT.